The present TCR beta chain was sequenced within a study of T cell responses to AZD1222 COVID-19 vaccine. As concerns this clone: The antigen is undetermined.

Germline lookup yields CDR1 KGHSH and CDR2 LQKENI. Trimming took 8 bases from V and 2 from J, leaving 12 bases between them. The CDR3 extends over 13 amino acids. Study-wide results and limits: Spike was spanned by vaccine-associated CD4 TCRs, with dominance at 160-218 and 743-854.

Sequencing used immunoSEQ multiplex PCR; TCRdb keeps in-frame clones, though not all of them. The data contain about 150,000 clones, 92% of them singletons. Sample: peripheral blood, taken 28 days after the second AZD1222 dose. The V gene is TRBV18, the J gene TRBJ1-1; perhaps TRBD1 as D (6 bases). The TCR sequence derives from an adult who received the AZD1222 COVID-19 vaccine. The CDR3 reads CASQGGLNTEAFF. CDR3 DNA: TGTGCCAGCCAAGGGGGTCTAAACACTGAAGCTTTCTTT.